This is a list of T cell receptor beta chains from one sample in a study of blood T cell repertoires in COVID-19. Libraries were prepared by immunoSEQ multiplex PCR; TCRdb keeps only in-frame clonotypes and omits some of them. The table lists 250,000 to 350,000 clones, 80% to 90% of them singletons, with 4% to 4.5% in the top ten. The sequencing input was PBMCs or T cells enriched from blood (not recorded which). The receptors come from a woman younger than 45 who had recovered from COVID-19. CDR3s include the opening cysteine and the closing phenylalanine or tryptophan. The D gene is left open where the match is weak. Expanded clones are given a class, and other clones once, few, many or no size at all.

TRBV7-2	TRBJ2-7	14	TRBD2	NA	TGTGCCAGCAGCTTAGGGGGACTAGCTTCCGAGCAGTACTTC	CASSLGGLASEQYF
TRBV29-1	TRBJ2-1	14	TRBD2	NA	TGCAGCGTCCCCTCTAGCGGGGGGGTGTATGAGCAGTTCTTC	CSVPSSGGVYEQFF
TRBV7-9	TRBJ1-6	15	NA	NA	TGTGCCAGCAGCTTAGGGGAGCTCCCGAATTCACCCCTCCACTTT	CASSLGELPNSPLHF
TRBV19	TRBJ2-7	14	TRBD1	NA	TGTGCCAGTAGTACGCAAGGGGACAGGGGCGAGCAGTACTTC	CASSTQGDRGEQYF
TRBV27	TRBJ1-6	14	NA	NA	TGTGCCAGCAGTTCCCCCGTGGGGGGTTCACCCCTCCACTTT	CASSSPVGGSPLHF
TRBV10-2	TRBJ2-7	15	TRBD2	NA	TGCGCCAGCAGTGAAGGACTAGCGGTCGGCTACGAGCAGTACTTC	CASSEGLAVGYEQYF
TRBV2	TRBJ2-5	15	TRBD2	NA	TGTGCCGGTGGGACTAGCGGGGGGGCTGGAGAGACCCAGTACTTC	CAGGTSGGAGETQYF
TRBV5-4	TRBJ2-1	15	TRBD2	few	TGTGCCAGCAGCACGGGACTAGCGGGGGGGGATGAGCAGTTCTTC	CASSTGLAGGDEQFF
TRBV28	TRBJ1-3	14	NA	NA	TGTGCCAGCATTAGACAGACCTCTGGAAACACCATATATTTT	CASIRQTSGNTIYF
TRBV5-4	TRBJ1-2	13	TRBD1	NA	TGTGCCAGCAGCGAGGACAGGTGGGGCGGCTACACCTTC	CASSEDRWGGYTF
TRBV2	TRBJ1-1	12	TRBD1	NA	TGTGCCAGCCGACAGGGGAACACTGAAGCTTTCTTT	CASRQGNTEAFF
TRBV5-4	TRBJ2-1	16	TRBD2	NA	TGTGCCAGCAGCTTGAGGGAGGCGGGAGCCTACAATGAGCAGTTCTTC	CASSLREAGAYNEQFF
TRBV12-3/TRBV12-4	TRBJ2-3	13	NA	NA	TGTGCCAGCAGTTTCCTGGCCCCGGATACGCAGTATTTT	CASSFLAPDTQYF
TRBV30	TRBJ1-5	14	NA	NA	TGTGCCTGGAGTGTAGGGGATAGCAATCAGCCCCAGCATTTT	CAWSVGDSNQPQHF
TRBV27	TRBJ1-2	16	TRBD1	NA	TGTGCCAGCAGTTACGCTGGGGACAGGGGGGCTTATGGCTACACCTTC	CASSYAGDRGAYGYTF
TRBV15	TRBJ1-1	16	TRBD1	NA	TGTGCCACCAGCAGAGCCAGGGGGTTACTTGACACTGAAGCTTTCTTT	CATSRARGLLDTEAFF
TRBV9	TRBJ2-2	15	TRBD1	NA	TGTGCCAGCAGCGTAGTGGGACAGGGGGCGGAGGAGCTGTTTTTT	CASSVVGQGAEELFF
TRBV3-1/TRBV3-2	TRBJ1-1	13	NA	NA	TGTGCCAGCAGCCAAGGGGGGCAGAGGGAAGCTTTCTTT	CASSQGGQREAFF
TRBV25-1	TRBJ1-1	14	NA	NA	TGTGCCAGCAGCGCGCAGAGCAGGACTACTGAAGCTTTCTTT	CASSAQSRTTEAFF
TRBV5-4	TRBJ1-3	14	TRBD1	NA	TGTGCCAGCAGCCACAGGGGGCAAGGAAACACCATATATTTT	CASSHRGQGNTIYF
TRBV2	TRBJ2-2	17	NA	NA	TGTGCCAGCAGAGCCGGTTCCGGACGGGGTCGGACCGGGGAGCTGTTTTTT	CASRAGSGRGRTGELFF
TRBV4-2	TRBJ2-7	15	NA	NA	TGTGCCAGCAGCCAAACAATCGACTATTCCTACGAGCAGTACTTC	CASSQTIDYSYEQYF
TRBV19	TRBJ2-5	16	TRBD2	NA	TGTGCCAGTAGCACGCTAGCGGAGGGTCGCCAAGAGACCCAGTACTTC	CASSTLAEGRQETQYF
TRBV7-6	TRBJ2-1	16	TRBD2	once	TGTGCCAGCAGCTTCACCGGGACTAGCGGGAGGAATGAGCAGTTCTTC	CASSFTGTSGRNEQFF
TRBV7-3	TRBJ2-1	15	NA	NA	TGTGCCAGCAGCTTACAAGCTAGCAGCCTTGGTGAGCAGTTCTTC	CASSLQASSLGEQFF
TRBV3-1/TRBV3-2	TRBJ2-3	14	NA	NA	TGTGCCAGCAGCCGTGGCGGAACCACAGATACGCAGTATTTT	CASSRGGTTDTQYF
TRBV6-5	TRBJ1-5	14	NA	NA	TGTGCCAGCAGTAAGACAGAAAGCAATCAGCCCCAGCATTTT	CASSKTESNQPQHF
TRBV5-6	TRBJ2-5	13	NA	NA	TGTGCCAGCAGCTTGGACAGTTCTGAGACCCAGTACTTC	CASSLDSSETQYF
TRBV29-1	TRBJ1-1	16	NA	NA	TGCAGCGTCTCACACTCCATGGCGGGGGCCCACACTGAAGCTTTCTTT	CSVSHSMAGAHTEAFF
TRBV5-4	TRBJ2-2	15	TRBD1	NA	TGTGCCAGCCAACAGGGGCTTGGGAACACCGGGGAGCTGTTTTTT	CASQQGLGNTGELFF
TRBV4-1	TRBJ1-5	15	TRBD1	NA	TGCGCCAGCAGCGACCGGGACAGGGACAATCAGCCCCAGCATTTT	CASSDRDRDNQPQHF
TRBV27	TRBJ2-7	15	NA	NA	TGTGCCAGCAGTTTATCTGGGGGGGGCCTGGAAGAGCAGTACTTC	CASSLSGGGLEEQYF
TRBV28	TRBJ1-3	15	NA	NA	TGTGCCAGCAGTCAAAATCAGGGATCTGGAAACACCATATATTTT	CASSQNQGSGNTIYF
TRBV9	TRBJ2-3	12	NA	NA	TGTGCCAGCAGCCCCCAGTCAGATACGCAGTATTTT	CASSPQSDTQYF
TRBV6-5	TRBJ2-7	16	NA	NA	TGTGCCAGCAGTTATACATACGCGGGAAAGTCCTACGAGCAGTACTTC	CASSYTYAGKSYEQYF
TRBV25-1	TRBJ1-5	15	NA	NA	TGTGCCAGCAGTGAACTAGCGGGGGAGAGTCAGCCCCAGCATTTT	CASSELAGESQPQHF
TRBV5-1	TRBJ1-1	12	TRBD1	NA	TGCGCCAGCAAACAGGGGGACACTGAAGCTTTCTTT	CASKQGDTEAFF
TRBV12-3/TRBV12-4	TRBJ2-7	13	TRBD1	NA	TGTGCCAGCAGACCTACAGGGGGCCACGAGCAGTACTTC	CASRPTGGHEQYF
TRBV29-1	TRBJ2-2	13	NA	NA	TGCAGCGTTCGGGGGTCAAACACCGGGGAGCTGTTTTTT	CSVRGSNTGELFF
TRBV7-9	TRBJ2-4	12	NA	NA	TGTGCCAGCAGTCCCTCCACCGGGGGACAGAACTTC	CASSPSTGGQNF
TRBV18	TRBJ2-3	13	NA	NA	TGTGCCAGCTCACCAGCCCAGACAGATACGCAGTATTTT	CASSPAQTDTQYF